This T cell receptor beta chain came from a study of blood T cell repertoires in COVID-19. About the study: Sources were T cells, B-cell-depleted T cells, or PBMCs; the material itself was cDNA or gDNA.

CDR1 SGHRS and CDR2 YFSETQ come from the germline V gene. Losses at the gene ends were 0 bases for V and 1 base for J; bases not matched to a gene: 3. The CDR3 runs to 15 residues. Libraries were prepared by immunoSEQ multiplex PCR; TCRdb keeps only in-frame clonotypes and omits some of them. This table holds about 94,000 clones, 86% found once. Sequences were obtained from peripheral blood. This receptor was identified in a woman aged 55-70 years in a cohort sampled during active or convalescent COVID-19. The chain combines TRBV5-1 with TRBJ1-1; the match to TRBD1 covers 7 bases. The CDR3 bases are TGCGCCAGCAGCTTGGGACAGGGAGCGAACACTGAAGCTTTCTTT. Protein product: CASSLGQGANTEAFF.